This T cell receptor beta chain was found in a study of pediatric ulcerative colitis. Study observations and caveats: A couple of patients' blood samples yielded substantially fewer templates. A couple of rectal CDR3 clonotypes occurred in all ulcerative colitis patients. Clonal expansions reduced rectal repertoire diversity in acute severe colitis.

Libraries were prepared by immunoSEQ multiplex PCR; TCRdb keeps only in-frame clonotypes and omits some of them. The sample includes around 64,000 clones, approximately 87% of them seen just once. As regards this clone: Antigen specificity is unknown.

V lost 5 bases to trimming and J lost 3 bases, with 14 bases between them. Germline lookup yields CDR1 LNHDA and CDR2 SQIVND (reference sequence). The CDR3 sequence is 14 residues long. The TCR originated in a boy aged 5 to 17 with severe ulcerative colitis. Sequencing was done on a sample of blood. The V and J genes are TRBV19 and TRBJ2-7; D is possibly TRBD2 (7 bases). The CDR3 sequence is CASSLGGLGYEQYF. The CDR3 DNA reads TGTGCCAGTAGTCTGGGGGGGCTCGGCTACGAGCAGTACTTC.